The 10 T cell receptor beta chains presented below share a single source sample, sequenced in a study of CD8 T cells in Susac syndrome. About 0.5 to 1 ug RNA was reverse transcribed with random hexamers. TCRdb redid the calling of the immunoSEQ multiplex PCR reads with MiXCR, one entry per CDR3 protein. The sample holds approximately 190,000 distinct CDR3 sequences, approximately 95% seen once. Source material: CD8+ T cells from PBMCs. These receptors originate from a human donor with Susac syndrome.

V and J are TRBV7-9 and TRBJ1-1; D gene unclear. Trimming stripped 7 bases from V and 0 bases from J, with 21 bases between. The length of the CDR3 is 17 residues. Looked up from germline, CDR1 is SEHNR and CDR2 is FQNEAQ (reference sequence). Here the CDR3 reads CASTPLDGEHMNTEAFF. For the CDR3, the DNA is TGTGCCAGCACCCCCCTCGACGGGGAACACATGAACACTGAAGCTTTCTTT.

This chain links TRBV9 with TRBJ1-5; unclear D gene. The CDR3 loop spans 12 amino acids. The germline V gene has CDR1 SGDLS and CDR2 YYNGEE. Trimming shortened V by 7 bases and J by 1 base, and 6 bases separated the two germline ends. CDR3 protein: CASGRSNQPQHF. As DNA, the CDR3 is TGTGCCAGCGGAAGGAGCAATCAGCCCCAGCATTTT.

The CDR3 protein is CSARDGGQGTGELFF. The CDR3, as DNA: TGCAGTGCTAGAGATGGGGGGCAAGGGACCGGGGAGCTGTTTTTT. V is TRBV20-1 and J is TRBJ2-2, with D perhaps assigned TRBD1 or TRBD2 (6 bases each). Germline CDR1 DFQATT, CDR2 SNEGSKA (reference sequence). The CDR3 sequence is 15 residues long. V was clipped by 0 bases and J by 5 bases, with 13 bases between them.

The V gene is TRBV24-1, the J gene TRBJ1-1; 7 bases match TRBD1. The CDR3 covers 11 residues. CDR1 and CDR2 (germline): KGHDR, SFDVKD. V was clipped by 6 bases and J by 8 bases; unmatched bases: 2. CDR3: CATSLDREAFF. For the CDR3, the DNA is TGTGCCACCAGTCTGGACAGGGAAGCTTTCTTT.

The rearrangement uses TRBV28 and TRBJ2-7; 13 bases fit TRBD2. The CDR3 is 15 residues long. V shed 8 bases and J 6 bases; nucleotides not matched to a gene: 10. Germline V lookup: CDR1 MDHEN, CDR2 SYDVKM. This CDR3 reads CASWTSGRGEGEQYF. The CDR3 coding sequence is TGTGCCAGCTGGACTAGCGGGAGAGGCGAAGGCGAGCAGTACTTC.

The chain links TRBV5-6 to TRBJ1-2; D gene ambiguous. V was pared by 0 bases and J by 2 bases, with 11 bases between. Germline CDR1 reads SGHDT; CDR2 reads YYEEEE. The CDR3 runs 15 residues. The CDR3 spells CASSLAGSRNYGYTF. As DNA, the CDR3 is TGTGCCAGCAGCTTGGCGGGGTCAAGGAACTATGGCTACACCTTC.

The chain links TRBV20-1 to TRBJ2-1, with 13 bases lining up with TRBD2. After removal of 5 bases from V and 7 bases from J, the junction contained 17 bases not matched to a gene. The CDR3 sequence is 18 residues long. Germline loops: CDR1 DFQATT, CDR2 SNEGSKA (reference sequence). The CDR3 DNA follows: TGCAGTGCTCTTCCTAGCGAATGGACTAGCGGGAGATTAAATGAGCAGTTCTTC. Protein sequence: CSALPSEWTSGRLNEQFF.

This chain connects TRBV27 to TRBJ1-5, with D possibly matching TRBD1 (6 bases). The CDR3 is made up of 15 amino acids. V lost 6 bases and J 6 bases, leaving 18 bases between the germline ends. Germline V lookup: CDR1 MNHEY, CDR2 SMNVEV (reference sequence). CDR3 bases: TGTGCCAGCAGCCCCGGCAGGGGAGGAATTCAGCCCCAGCATTTT. Translating it yields CASSPGRGGIQPQHF.

The V gene is TRBV20-1, the J gene TRBJ2-1; unclear D gene. The CDR3 consists of 12 residues. The germline gives CDR1 DFQATT, CDR2 SNEGSKA (reference sequence). Trimming took off 3 bases at V and 7 bases at J, with 10 bases between the two ends. The chain's CDR3 is CSASSPRNEQFF. The CDR3 coding sequence is TGCAGTGCTAGTTCTCCAAGAAATGAGCAGTTCTTC.

In nucleotides, the CDR3 is TGTGCCAGCAGCCAAGATCGAACCGTTGGCTACGAGCAGTACTTC. The encoded protein is CASSQDRTVGYEQYF. The genes are TRBV4-2 and TRBJ2-7; D not certain. The V end lost 0 bases, the J end lost 3 bases, and 12 bases lay between the germline ends. Germline V gives CDR1 LGHNA, CDR2 YNFKEQ. This CDR3 region has 15 residues.